Below, 13 T cell receptor beta chains from the same sample are listed, as sequenced in a study of blood T cell repertoires in COVID-19. Clones were sequenced by immunoSEQ multiplex PCR, and TCRdb holds only the in-frame ones, with some missing. Of roughly 380,000 clones listed, less than 85% are singletons. Input material: peripheral blood. The receptors stem from a woman aged 18-30 years with acute or convalescent COVID-19.

In regard to this clone: Other DNA sequences of this sample code for an identical CDR3. CDR3 in DNA: TGTGCCAGCAGCTTTGCAGGGCAGGGTGGAAACACCATATATTTT. This gives the protein CASSFAGQGGNTIYF. The V gene is TRBV7-9, the J gene TRBJ1-3, with a possible D match to TRBD1 (5 bases). The V and J ends lost 3 bases and 3 bases respectively, with 12 bases between them. The CDR3 consists of 15 residues. In germline, CDR1 is SEHNR, CDR2 FQNEAQ (reference sequence). The full variable domain, completed using reference TRBV7-9 and TRBJ1-3, is DTGVSQNPRHKITKRGQNVTFRCDPISEHNRLYWYRQTLGQGPEFLTYFQNEAQLEKSRLLSDRFSAERPKGSFSTLEIQRTEQGDSAMYLCASSFAGQGGNTIYFGEGSWLTVV.

The V and J genes are TRBV11-2 and TRBJ1-1, with TRBD1 identical over 10 bases. Trimming removed 6 bases from V and 4 bases from J; junction bases left unmatched: 11. The CDR3 has 16 amino acids. The germline gives CDR1 SGHAT, CDR2 FQNNGV. CDR3 DNA sequence: TGTGCCAGCAGGGGGGGACAGGGGAGTTTTGGCACTGAAGCTTTCTTT. Protein: CASRGGQGSFGTEAFF. Drawing the rest from reference TRBV11-2 and TRBJ1-1, the complete variable domain is EAGVAQSPRYKIIEKRQSVAFWCNPISGHATLYWYQQILGQGPKLLIQFQNNGVVDDSQLPKDRFSAERLKGVDSTLKIQPAKLEDSAVYLCASRGGQGSFGTEAFFGQGTRLTVV.

The V and J genes are TRBV20-1 and TRBJ2-7, with a possible D match to TRBD2 (5 bases). The CDR3 runs to 11 residues. The V gene lost 5 bases and the J gene lost 6 bases, with 11 bases spanning the gap. Germline lookup yields CDR1 DFQATT and CDR2 SNEGSKA (reference sequence). CDR3 in amino acids: CSALRTLEQYF. The CDR3 DNA is TGCAGTGCTTTGAGGACTCTCGAGCAGTACTTC.

The rearrangement links TRBV25-1 to TRBJ1-2; D is perhaps TRBD1 (5 bases). Trimming removed 4 bases from V and 8 bases from J, with 17 bases in between. CDR1 MGHDK and CDR2 SYGVNS come from the germline V gene. The length of the CDR3 is 14 residues. The CDR3 protein is CASSATGQGMGYTF. CDR3 DNA sequence: TGTGCCAGCAGTGCTACCGGGCAGGGTATGGGCTACACCTTC.

J is TRBJ1-2 and V is TRBV5-1; D is uncertain. V gave up 4 bases and J gave up 2 bases, with 15 bases separating them. The CDR3 runs to 15 residues. Germline CDR1 and CDR2: SGHRS and YFSETQ. CDR3 amino acids: CASSIEEGRNYGYTF. The CDR3, as DNA: TGCGCCAGCAGCATAGAGGAGGGTCGAAACTATGGCTACACCTTC.

This chain joins TRBV6-6 and TRBJ2-7, with TRBD2 identical over 8 bases. Looked up from germline, CDR1 is MNHNY and CDR2 is SVGAGI (reference sequence). The CDR3 contains 16 residues. V gave up 0 bases and J gave up 5 bases; unmatched junction bases: 9. CDR3 nucleotide sequence: TGTGCCAGCAGTTACTCGTATCAGCGGGAGAGGAACGAGCAGTACTTC. Translation: CASSYSYQRERNEQYF.

CDR3: CASSELGGDRAYEQYF. DNA for the CDR3: TGTGCCAGCAGTGAACTGGGCGGGGACAGGGCATACGAGCAGTACTTC. This sequence joins TRBV2 and TRBJ2-7; 9 bases agree with TRBD1. Germline trimming cut 2 bases from V and 4 bases from J; bases unmatched to any gene: 9. Per the germline V gene, CDR1 is SNHLY and CDR2 is FYNNEI. The CDR3 length is 16 residues.

The chain couples TRBV6-1 to TRBJ2-7; 9 bases are a match to TRBD2. From germline, CDR1 is MNHNS and CDR2 SASEGT. The CDR3 is 14 amino acids. V trimming: 4 bases; J trimming: 5 bases; junction bases outside the gene matches: 6. CDR3 sequence: CASSAAGGTHEQYF. The CDR3 DNA reads as TGTGCCAGCAGTGCAGCGGGAGGAACCCACGAGCAGTACTTC.

J is TRBJ2-3 and V is TRBV9, with 7 bases fitting TRBD2. CDR3 length: 15 amino acids. The V segment lost 0 bases and the J segment 2 bases; nucleotides outside the gene matches: 3. CDR1 and CDR2 from the germline V gene are SGDLS and YYNGEE. The CDR3 DNA reads TGTGCCAGCAGCGTAGGAGGGACTATCACAGATACGCAGTATTTT. It translates to CASSVGGTITDTQYF. The whole variable domain, remainder taken from reference TRBV9 and TRBJ2-3, is DSGVTQTPKHLITATGQRVTLRCSPRSGDLSVYWYQQSLDQGLQFLIQYYNGEERAKGNILERFSAQQFPDLHSELNLSSLELGDSALYFCASSVGGTITDTQYFGPGTRLTVL.

The chain has TRBV28 and TRBJ1-2; TRBD1 agrees at 9 bases. There are 12 residues in the CDR3. Trimming removed 10 bases from V and 8 bases from J; junction bases left unmatched: 8. Germline CDR1 is MDHEN and CDR2 is SYDVKM. CDR3 amino acids: CATDTGGWGYTF. The CDR3 DNA is TGTGCCACAGATACAGGGGGCTGGGGCTACACCTTC.

The rearrangement joins TRBV27 to TRBJ1-5; D is unclear. V lost 5 bases to trimming and J lost 4 bases, with 15 bases between them. The germline V gene encodes CDR1 MNHEY and CDR2 SMNVEV (reference sequence). CDR3 length: 15 residues. DNA for the CDR3: TGTGCCAGCAGTCCCCGGGGAAGACAAAATCAGCCCCAGCATTTT. Its protein is CASSPRGRQNQPQHF.

The CDR3 region is CASSPTPGTGGGYGYTF. The CDR3 region has the DNA TGTGCCAGCTCACCAACCCCCGGGACAGGGGGCGGCTATGGCTACACCTTC. The chain is built from TRBV18 and TRBJ1-2; 12 bases are shared with TRBD1. CDR3 length: 17 residues. Germline V lookup: CDR1 KGHSH, CDR2 LQKENI. With V trimmed by 2 bases and J by 4 bases, 8 bases remained unmatched.

This chain links TRBV28 with TRBJ1-6, with 8 bases aligning to TRBD1. Per germline, CDR1 MDHEN and CDR2 SYDVKM. V gave up 2 bases and J gave up 8 bases; unmatched junction bases: 5. This CDR3 region has 15 residues. The CDR3 sequence: CASSLQDRVDSPLHF. The CDR3 DNA sequence: TGTGCCAGCAGTTTACAGGACAGGGTCGATTCACCCCTCCACTTT.